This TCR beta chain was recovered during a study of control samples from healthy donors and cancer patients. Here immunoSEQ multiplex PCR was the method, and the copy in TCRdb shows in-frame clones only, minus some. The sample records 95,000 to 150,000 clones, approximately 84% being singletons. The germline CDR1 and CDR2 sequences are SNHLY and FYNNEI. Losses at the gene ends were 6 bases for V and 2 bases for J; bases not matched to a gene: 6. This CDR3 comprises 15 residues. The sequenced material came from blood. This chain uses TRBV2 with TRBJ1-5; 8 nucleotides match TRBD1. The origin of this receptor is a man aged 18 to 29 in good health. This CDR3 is CASRTGQEGNQPQHF. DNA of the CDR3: TGTGCCAGCAGGACGGGACAGGAGGGCAATCAGCCCCAGCATTTT.